This T cell receptor beta chain came from a study of blood T cell repertoires in COVID-19. The germline gives CDR1 LGHNA, CDR2 YNFKEQ. With V trimmed by 0 bases and J by 3 bases, 6 bases remained unmatched. The CDR3 covers 17 residues. The table came from immunoSEQ multiplex PCR; TCRdb's copy has only in-frame clones and leaves some out. The sample includes around 97,000 clones, roughly 87% of them seen just once. V and J are TRBV4-2 and TRBJ1-3, with 9 nucleotides matching TRBD1. The specimen was peripheral blood. This sequence originates from a human donor in a cohort sampled during active COVID-19. The CDR3 here is CASSQEPQGAGGNTIYF. In DNA, the CDR3 is TGTGCCAGCAGCCAAGAACCACAGGGGGCTGGTGGAAACACCATATATTTT.